Listed below are T cell receptor beta chains from one sample, sequenced in a study of T cells in Graves' hyperthyroidism and ophthalmopathy. TCRdb used MiXCR to reprocess the multiplex PCR reads, holding one entry per CDR3 protein. The sample holds roughly 660,000 distinct CDR3 sequences, around 15% seen once. The sample comprised blood. All receptors derive from a man aged 50-60 years with Graves' hyperthyroidism. Both conserved end residues are trimmed from each CDR3. Fields, in order: J gene, V gene, CDR3 protein.

TRBJ1-4 | TRBV10-1 | ASSESGNLEKLF
TRBJ1-2 | TRBV5-5 | ASSLKGDPNYGYT
TRBJ1-2 | TRBV30 | AWSRAGARGYT
TRBJ2-4 | TRBV20-1 | SAPMTGGAGNIQY
TRBJ2-3 | TRBV5-1 | ATMGGGAEDTQY
TRBJ1-2 | TRBV4-1 | ASSQEAGGYGYT
TRBJ1-2 | TRBV28 | ASSSPTRKGGYT
TRBJ2-2 | TRBV27 | ASIGQGTGELF
TRBJ1-2 | TRBV3-1 | ASSQGSGYGYT
TRBJ2-1 | TRBV27 | ASRREGDWYNEQF
TRBJ1-4 | TRBV28 | ASSPSEGYNEKLF
TRBJ2-1 | TRBV12-5 | ASALSGGYNEQF
TRBJ2-2 | TRBV5-6 | ASSLIEATANTGELF
TRBJ1-2 | TRBV7-2 | ASSSPGRGYT
TRBJ2-2 | TRBV7-9 | ASSAAGTRVSGELF
TRBJ1-6 | TRBV28 | ASSFISPAVNSPLH
TRBJ2-7 | TRBV20-1 | SASLRGTSGRNEQY
TRBJ1-6 | TRBV27 | ASSFSGLSPLH
TRBJ1-5 | TRBV28 | ASTTTDYQPQH
TRBJ1-2 | TRBV28 | ASSQGWLYGYT
TRBJ2-7 | TRBV13 | ASSLGVSGRVNEQY
TRBJ2-1 | TRBV7-6 | ASSLTGTGFGEQF
TRBJ1-6 | TRBV27 | ASSWGTGVSPLH
TRBJ2-2 | TRBV29-1 | SVEDNRGAGELF
TRBJ2-5 | TRBV4-1 | ASSLEESTGVMVETQY
TRBJ2-1 | TRBV13 | ASSLTDRAAPTSSYNEQF
TRBJ2-3 | TRBV7-2 | ASSPGQFTDTQY
TRBJ2-2 | TRBV11-2 | ASSPRADSNTGELF
TRBJ1-1 | TRBV28 | ASSLLEENTEAF
TRBJ1-4 | TRBV2 | ASRTDRANEKLF
TRBJ2-1 | TRBV4-1 | ASSRPPGQLSPSYNEQF
TRBJ1-2 | TRBV3-1 | ASSQVDSHGYT
TRBJ2-3 | TRBV7-3 | ASSQGSITDTQY
TRBJ2-1 | TRBV5-1 | ASSLAPELGHEQF
TRBJ2-1 | TRBV11-3 | ASSLGTEQF
TRBJ2-2 | TRBV27 | ASRIRSEYPGELF
TRBJ1-2 | TRBV11-2 | ASSQGGIGYT
TRBJ2-1 | TRBV27 | ASSPKNYYNEQF
TRBJ1-1 | TRBV29-1 | SLQRNTEAF
TRBJ2-4 | TRBV6-1 | ASSEVDRDIQY
TRBJ2-1 | TRBV5-1 | ASSSTSGRRYNEQF
TRBJ1-4 | TRBV20-1 | SAPGTGNEKLF
TRBJ2-1 | TRBV19 | ASSIGSGSIRSYNEQF
TRBJ2-7 | TRBV6-1 | ASTRWGTDSYEQY
TRBJ1-1 | TRBV27 | ASSLGEGAEAF
TRBJ1-2 | TRBV20-1 | SATPGRAPNYGYT
TRBJ1-2 | TRBV12-3/TRBV12-4 | ASSFGRASYGYT
TRBJ2-5 | TRBV7-9 | ASSFRRGLFDGETQY
TRBJ1-1 | TRBV28 | ASSSAGTAGNTEAF
TRBJ2-5 | TRBV30 | AWSVRGGAQETQY
TRBJ1-2 | TRBV19 | ASDGSYTGAINYSYT
TRBJ2-6 | TRBV6-5 | ASSYGTSAGANVLT
TRBJ2-7 | TRBV6-1 | ASSRRADYEQY
TRBJ1-2 | TRBV5-1 | ASSLEGPLYGYT
TRBJ2-1 | TRBV20-1 | SAFGWEYYNEQF
TRBJ2-2 | TRBV24-1 | ATSDSPGTFTSGELF
TRBJ1-1 | TRBV28 | ASSGRRRPLEAF